This record covers a single TCR beta chain. Its cognate antigen is unknown. This entry belongs to a study of T cell responses to AZD1222 COVID-19 vaccine. Background on the study: Some second doses came at about 4 weeks and others at about 12 weeks; these were pooled. Study-level points and caveats: Donors, mostly white British, included more females; clonal diversity was possibly underestimated. When two AZD1222 doses had been given, Spike-specific TCR breadth and depth rose.

TCRdb's table, derived via immunoSEQ multiplex PCR, lists solely in-frame clones and lacks some. The data show about 140,000 clones, around 89% seen once. The germline CDR1 and CDR2 sequences are MNHEY and SMNVEV (reference sequence). The CDR3 spans 14 residues. After removal of 5 bases from V and 8 bases from J, the junction contained 5 bases not matched to a gene. The chain links TRBV27 to TRBJ2-1; 11 bases fit TRBD2. The clonotype was recovered from an adult in good health. The sample consisted of peripheral blood, taken on day 0 of AZD1222 vaccination. CDR3: CASSNSGRVYEQFF. CDR3 sequence (DNA): TGTGCCAGCAGTAATAGCGGGAGGGTCTATGAGCAGTTCTTC.